This TCR beta chain appears in the sequencing data of a study of neurological immune-mediated disorders. Germline V gives CDR1 MNHEY, CDR2 SVGEGT. CDR3 size: 13 residues. One entry per CDR3 protein, called by TCRdb with MiXCR from the 5' RACE reads. The data show tens of thousands of distinct CDR3 sequences, roughly an eighth seen once. Comments on this clonotype: A read error may account for a junction end that differs from germline.

The clonotype comes from a woman between 45 and 60 years old with HTLV-1-associated myelopathy (HAM/TSP). This chain connects TRBV6-2 or TRBV6-3 to TRBJ1-6; 7 nucleotides match TRBD1. The sample consisted of PBMCs. CDR3 sequence: CSSSSETGSPLHF. CDR3 in DNA: TGTTCCAGCAGTTCGGAGACAGGGTCACCCCTCCACTTT.